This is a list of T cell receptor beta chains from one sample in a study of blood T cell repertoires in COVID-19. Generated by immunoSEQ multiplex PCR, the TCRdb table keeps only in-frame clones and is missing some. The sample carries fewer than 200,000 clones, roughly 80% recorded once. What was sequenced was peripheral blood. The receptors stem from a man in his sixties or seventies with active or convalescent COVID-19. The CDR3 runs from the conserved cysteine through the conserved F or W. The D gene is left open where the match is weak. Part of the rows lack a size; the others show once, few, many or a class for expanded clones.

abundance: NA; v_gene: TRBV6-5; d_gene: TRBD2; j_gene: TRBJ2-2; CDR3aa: CASSPLAGGPGELFF; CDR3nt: TGTGCCAGCAGCCCACTAGCGGGGGGGCCCGGGGAGCTGTTTTTT
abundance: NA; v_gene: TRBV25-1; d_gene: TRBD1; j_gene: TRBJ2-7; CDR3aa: CASSVSLGQGRPYEQYF; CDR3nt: TGTGCCAGCAGTGTTTCCCTGGGACAGGGCAGACCCTACGAGCAGTACTTC
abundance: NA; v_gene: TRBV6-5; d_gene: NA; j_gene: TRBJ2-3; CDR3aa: CASRETVGTDTQYF; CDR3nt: TGTGCCAGCAGGGAGACAGTGGGCACAGATACGCAGTATTTT
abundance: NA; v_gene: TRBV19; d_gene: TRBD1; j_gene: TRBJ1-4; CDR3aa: CASSRTGPDEKLFF; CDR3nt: TGTGCCAGTTCCCGGACAGGGCCGGATGAAAAACTGTTTTTT
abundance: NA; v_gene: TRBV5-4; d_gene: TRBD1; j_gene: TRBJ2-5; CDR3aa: CASSSTTGQGGETQYF; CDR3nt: TGTGCCAGCAGCTCGACAACTGGACAGGGGGGGGAGACCCAGTACTTC
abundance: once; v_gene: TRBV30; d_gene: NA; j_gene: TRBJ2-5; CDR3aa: CAWSVTWSGRLRIQETQYF; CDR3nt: TGTGCCTGGAGTGTAACGTGGTCGGGAAGACTAAGGATCCAAGAGACCCAGTACTTC
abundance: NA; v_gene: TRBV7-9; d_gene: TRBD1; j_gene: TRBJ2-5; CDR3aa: CAGQGAGETQYF; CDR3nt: TGTGCCGGACAGGGGGCGGGCGAGACCCAGTACTTC
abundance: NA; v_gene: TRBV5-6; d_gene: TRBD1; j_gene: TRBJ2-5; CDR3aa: CASSLLVGTGLKTQYF; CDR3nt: TGTGCCAGCAGCTTGCTCGTCGGGACAGGGTTAAAGACCCAGTACTTC
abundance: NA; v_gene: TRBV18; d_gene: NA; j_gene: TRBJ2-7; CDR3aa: CASSPINEQYF; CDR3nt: TGTGCCAGCTCACCAATAAACGAGCAGTACTTC
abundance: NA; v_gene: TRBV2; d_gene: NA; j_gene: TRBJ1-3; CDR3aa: CASSPQGSGNTIYF; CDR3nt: TGTGCCAGCAGTCCTCAGGGCTCTGGAAACACCATATATTTT
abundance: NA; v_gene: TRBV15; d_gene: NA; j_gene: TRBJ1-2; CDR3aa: CATSARGGAGYGYTF; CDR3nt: TGTGCCACCAGCGCCCGGGGGGGGGCCGGCTATGGCTACACCTTC
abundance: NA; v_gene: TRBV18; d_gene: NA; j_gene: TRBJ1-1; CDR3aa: CASSPLDLNTEAFF; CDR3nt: TGTGCCAGCTCACCGCTAGACCTGAACACTGAAGCTTTCTTT
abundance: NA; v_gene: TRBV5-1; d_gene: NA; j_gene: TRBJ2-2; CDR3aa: CASSLAKLGRELFF; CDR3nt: TGCGCCAGCAGCTTGGCCAAGTTGGGCCGGGAGCTGTTTTTT
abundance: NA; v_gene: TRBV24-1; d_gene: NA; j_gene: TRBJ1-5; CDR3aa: CATSDSGTLPNQPQHF; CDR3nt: TGTGCCACCAGTGACTCCGGGACACTGCCTAATCAGCCCCAGCATTTT
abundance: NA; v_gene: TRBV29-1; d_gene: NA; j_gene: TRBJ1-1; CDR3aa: CSVAPAENTEAFF; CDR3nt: TGCAGCGTTGCCCCGGCGGAGAACACTGAAGCTTTCTTT
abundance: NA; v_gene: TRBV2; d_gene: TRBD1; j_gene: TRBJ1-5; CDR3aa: CASTREGALNQPQHF; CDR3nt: TGTGCCAGCACGCGGGAGGGGGCCTTAAATCAGCCCCAGCATTTT
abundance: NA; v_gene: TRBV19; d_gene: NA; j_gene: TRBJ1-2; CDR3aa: CASARVGYGYTF; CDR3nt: TGTGCCAGCGCCAGGGTGGGCTATGGCTACACCTTC
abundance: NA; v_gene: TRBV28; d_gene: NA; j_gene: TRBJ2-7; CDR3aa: CASSLRYEQYF; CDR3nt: TGTGCCAGCAGTTTGCGGTACGAGCAGTACTTC
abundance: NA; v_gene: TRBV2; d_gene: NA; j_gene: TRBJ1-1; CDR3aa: CASSSGIWTEAFF; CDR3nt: TGTGCCAGCAGTTCAGGGATTTGGACTGAAGCTTTCTTT
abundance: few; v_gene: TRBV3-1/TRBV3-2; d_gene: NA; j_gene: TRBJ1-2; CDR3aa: CASSLSRGRGYTF; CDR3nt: TGTGCCAGCAGTCTCAGTCGGGGTAGGGGCTACACCTTC
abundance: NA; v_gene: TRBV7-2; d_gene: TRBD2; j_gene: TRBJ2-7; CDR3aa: CASSLALRTSGSYEQYF; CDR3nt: TGTGCCAGCAGCTTAGCATTGAGGACTAGCGGCTCCTACGAGCAGTACTTC
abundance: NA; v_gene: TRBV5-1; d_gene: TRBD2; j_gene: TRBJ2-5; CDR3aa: CASSLTPTSGGETQYF; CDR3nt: TGCGCCAGCAGCTTGACCCCGACTAGCGGGGGTGAGACCCAGTACTTC
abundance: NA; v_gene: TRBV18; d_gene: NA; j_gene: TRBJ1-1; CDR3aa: CASSETANTEAFF; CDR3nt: TGTGCCAGCTCAGAAACAGCGAACACTGAAGCTTTCTTT
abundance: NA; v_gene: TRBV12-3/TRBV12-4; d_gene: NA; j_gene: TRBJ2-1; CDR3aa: CASRRDVYNEQFF; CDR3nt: TGTGCCAGCAGGCGGGACGTTTACAATGAGCAGTTCTTC
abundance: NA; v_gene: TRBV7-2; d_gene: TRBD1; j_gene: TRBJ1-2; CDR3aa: CASSSGQGNSNYGYTF; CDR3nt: TGTGCCAGCAGCTCGGGACAGGGAAATTCTAACTATGGCTACACCTTC
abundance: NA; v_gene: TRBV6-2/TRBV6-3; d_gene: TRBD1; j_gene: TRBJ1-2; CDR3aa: CASSYRDRPNYGYTF; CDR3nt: TGTGCCAGCAGTTACCGGGACAGGCCCAACTATGGCTACACCTTC
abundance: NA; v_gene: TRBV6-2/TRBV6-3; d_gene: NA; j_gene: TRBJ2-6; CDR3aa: CASSYFGLSPSGANVLTF; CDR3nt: TGTGCCAGCAGTTACTTTGGGCTCTCCCCCTCTGGGGCCAACGTCCTGACTTTC
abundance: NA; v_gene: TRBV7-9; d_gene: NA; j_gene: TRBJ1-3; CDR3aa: CASSFNRVGNTIYF; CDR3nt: TGTGCCAGCAGCTTTAACCGGGTCGGGAACACCATATATTTT
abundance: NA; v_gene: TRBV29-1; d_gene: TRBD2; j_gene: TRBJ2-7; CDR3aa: CSVEDREGSYEQYF; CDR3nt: TGCAGCGTTGAAGATCGGGAGGGTTCCTACGAGCAGTACTTC
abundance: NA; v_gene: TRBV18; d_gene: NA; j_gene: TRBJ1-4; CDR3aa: CASSPPGGARGEKLFF; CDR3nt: TGTGCCAGCTCACCACCCGGGGGAGCGCGGGGAGAAAAACTGTTTTTT